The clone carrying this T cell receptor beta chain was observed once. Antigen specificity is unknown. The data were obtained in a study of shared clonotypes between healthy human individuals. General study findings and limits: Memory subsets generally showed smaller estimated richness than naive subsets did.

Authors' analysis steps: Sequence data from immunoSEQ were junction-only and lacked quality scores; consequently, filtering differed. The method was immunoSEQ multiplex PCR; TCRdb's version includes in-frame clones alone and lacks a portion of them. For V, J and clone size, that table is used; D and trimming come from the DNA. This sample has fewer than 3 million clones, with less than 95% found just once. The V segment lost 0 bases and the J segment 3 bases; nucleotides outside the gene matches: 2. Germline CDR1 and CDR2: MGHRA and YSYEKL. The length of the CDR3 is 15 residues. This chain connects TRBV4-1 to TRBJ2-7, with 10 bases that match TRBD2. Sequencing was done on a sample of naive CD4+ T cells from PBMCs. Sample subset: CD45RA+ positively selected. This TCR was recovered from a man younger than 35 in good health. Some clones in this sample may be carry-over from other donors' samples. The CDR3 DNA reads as TGCGCCAGCAGCCAAGATGTAGCGGGGGGCTACGAGCAGTACTTC. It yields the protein CASSQDVAGGYEQYF.